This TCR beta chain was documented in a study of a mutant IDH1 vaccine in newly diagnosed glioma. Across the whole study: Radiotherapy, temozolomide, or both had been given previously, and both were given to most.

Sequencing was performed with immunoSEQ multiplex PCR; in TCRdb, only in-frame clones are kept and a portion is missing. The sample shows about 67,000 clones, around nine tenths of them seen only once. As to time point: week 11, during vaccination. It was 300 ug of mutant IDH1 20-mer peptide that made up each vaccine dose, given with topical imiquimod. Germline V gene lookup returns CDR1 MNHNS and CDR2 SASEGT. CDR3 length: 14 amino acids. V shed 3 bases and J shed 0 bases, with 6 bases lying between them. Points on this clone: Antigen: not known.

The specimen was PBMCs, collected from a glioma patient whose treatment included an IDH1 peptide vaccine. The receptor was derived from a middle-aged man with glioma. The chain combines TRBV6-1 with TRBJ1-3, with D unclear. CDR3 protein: CASSDPFSGNTIYF. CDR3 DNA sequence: TGTGCCAGCAGTGACCCGTTCTCTGGAAACACCATATATTTT.